This T cell receptor beta chain was sequenced during a study of shared clonotypes between healthy human individuals. Study at large: A donor's plate count was three for CD4 naive and three for CD4 memory; CD8 naive had two and CD8 memory one.

V gave up 6 bases and J gave up 1 base; unmatched junction bases: 7. Germline V CDR1 and CDR2: MNHNY, SVGAGI (reference sequence). This CDR3 has 16 residues. Clones were read by immunoSEQ multiplex PCR, and TCRdb kept only the in-frame ones, dropping some. Of 2.3 million or so clones in the sample, 90% to 95% were seen once. Sequencing was done on a sample of naive CD4+ T cells from PBMCs. Subset described: CD45RA+ positively selected. The chain has TRBV6-6 and TRBJ1-2; 11 bases agree with TRBD1. This receptor was taken from a young man in good health. Some clones in this sample may be carry-over from other donors' samples. CDR3 nucleotides: TGTGCCAGCAGACCTGTCGGGACAGGGGGTAACTATGGCTACACCTTC. Translated: CASRPVGTGGNYGYTF.